These 2 T cell receptor beta chains were all obtained from the same sample, sequenced in a study of regulatory T cells in long-lasting Graves disease. Relying on iRepertoire HTBI primers and Arm-PCR of CDR3 regions, the team built TCR beta libraries. From the multiplex PCR reads, TCRdb called clonotypes with MiXCR, one entry per CDR3 protein. The data show roughly 260,000 distinct CDR3 sequences, around 19% seen once. The time point: newly diagnosed GD, antithyroid drugs for less than 3 months. PBMC-extracted RNA yielded the TCR library. The same sample was also used in a study of T cells in Graves' hyperthyroidism and ophthalmopathy.

The sample in question was peripheral blood mononuclear cells (PBMCs), obtained at new diagnosis, from a patient treated with antithyroid drugs. The origin of the receptors is a woman in her thirties with Graves disease.

This clonotype was counted ten times or more. The chain uses TRBV6-1 and TRBJ1-6; 7 bases fit TRBD1. Germline CDR1 is MNHNS and CDR2 is SASEGT. The CDR3 spans 11 residues. J gave up 8 bases and V 10 bases, and 2 bases lay outside the gene matches. CDR3 sequence: CATGTDSPLHF. Here the CDR3 DNA reads TGTGCCACCGGGACAGATTCACCCCTCCACTTT.

In its sample, this clonotype was seen once. CDR3 DNA: TGTGCCAGCAGCTCCCGATTGGATGACGAGCAGTACTTC. Amino acid sequence: CASSSRLDDEQYF. The gene calls are TRBV7-9 and TRBJ2-7; D remains unclear. V lost 4 bases, J lost 5 bases, and 12 bases lay in between. This CDR3 contains 13 residues. Germline values: CDR1 SEHNR, CDR2 FQNEAQ (reference sequence).